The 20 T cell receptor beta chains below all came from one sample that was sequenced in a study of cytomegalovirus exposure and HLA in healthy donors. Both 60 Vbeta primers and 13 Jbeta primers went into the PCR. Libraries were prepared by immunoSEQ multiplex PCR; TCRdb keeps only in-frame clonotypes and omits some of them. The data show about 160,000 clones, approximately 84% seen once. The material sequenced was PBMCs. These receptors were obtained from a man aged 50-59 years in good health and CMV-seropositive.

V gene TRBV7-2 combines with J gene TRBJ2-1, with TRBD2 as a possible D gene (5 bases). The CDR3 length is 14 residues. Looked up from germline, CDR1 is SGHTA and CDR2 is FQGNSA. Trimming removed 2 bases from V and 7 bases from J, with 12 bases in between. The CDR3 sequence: CASSLLAPHNEQFF. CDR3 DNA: TGTGCCAGCAGCTTACTAGCCCCACATAATGAGCAGTTCTTC. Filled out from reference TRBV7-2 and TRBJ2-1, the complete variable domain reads GAGVSQSPSNKVTEKGKDVELRCDPISGHTALYWYRQSLGQGLEFLIYFQGNSAPDKSGLPSDRFSAERTGGSVSTLTIQRTQQEDSAVYLCASSLLAPHNEQFFGPGTRLTVL.

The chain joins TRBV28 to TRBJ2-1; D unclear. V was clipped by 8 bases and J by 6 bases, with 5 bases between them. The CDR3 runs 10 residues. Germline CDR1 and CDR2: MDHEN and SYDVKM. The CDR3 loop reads CASGSNEQFF. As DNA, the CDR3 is TGTGCCAGCGGTAGCAATGAGCAGTTCTTC.

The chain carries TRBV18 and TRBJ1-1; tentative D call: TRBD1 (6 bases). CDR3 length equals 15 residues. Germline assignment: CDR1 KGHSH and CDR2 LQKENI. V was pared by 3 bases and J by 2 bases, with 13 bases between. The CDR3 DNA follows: TGTGCCAGCTCACCTAGGCCAGGGGAAAACACTGAAGCTTTCTTT. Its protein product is CASSPRPGENTEAFF.

The chain's CDR3 is CASSYYGQLYGYTF. The DNA of the CDR3 is TGTGCCAGCAGTTACTACGGACAGCTATATGGCTACACCTTC. V is TRBV6-6 and J is TRBJ1-2; tentative D call: TRBD1 (6 bases). The CDR3 sequence is 14 residues long. Germline V gene data show CDR1 as MNHNY and CDR2 as SVGAGI (reference sequence). V was shortened by 1 base and J by 5 bases, with 11 bases between the two germline ends.

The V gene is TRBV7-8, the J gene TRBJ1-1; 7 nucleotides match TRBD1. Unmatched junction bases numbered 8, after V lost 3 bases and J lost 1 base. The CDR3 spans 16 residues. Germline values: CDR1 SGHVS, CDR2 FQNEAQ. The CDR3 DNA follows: TGTGCCAGCAGCTTGCGCCGGGGGACAGAGAACACTGAAGCTTTCTTT. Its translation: CASSLRRGTENTEAFF.

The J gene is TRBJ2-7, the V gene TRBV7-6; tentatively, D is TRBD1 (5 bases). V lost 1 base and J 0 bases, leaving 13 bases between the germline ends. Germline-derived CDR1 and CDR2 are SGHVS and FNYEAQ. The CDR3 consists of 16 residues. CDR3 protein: CASSLVGRENSYEQYF. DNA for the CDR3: TGTGCCAGCAGCTTAGTCGGCAGGGAAAACTCCTACGAGCAGTACTTC.

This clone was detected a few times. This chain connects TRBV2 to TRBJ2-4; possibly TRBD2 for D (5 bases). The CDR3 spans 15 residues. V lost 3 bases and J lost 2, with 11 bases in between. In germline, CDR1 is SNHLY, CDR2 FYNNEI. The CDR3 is CASSDRLAPKNIQYF. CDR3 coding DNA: TGTGCCAGCAGTGATCGCCTAGCACCCAAAAACATTCAGTACTTC.

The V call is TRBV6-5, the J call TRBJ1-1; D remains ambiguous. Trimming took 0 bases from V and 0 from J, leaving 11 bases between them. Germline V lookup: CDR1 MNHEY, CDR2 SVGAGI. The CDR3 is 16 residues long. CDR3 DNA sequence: TGTGCCAGCAGTTACTCGATTAGTTCTGTGAACACTGAAGCTTTCTTT. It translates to CASSYSISSVNTEAFF.

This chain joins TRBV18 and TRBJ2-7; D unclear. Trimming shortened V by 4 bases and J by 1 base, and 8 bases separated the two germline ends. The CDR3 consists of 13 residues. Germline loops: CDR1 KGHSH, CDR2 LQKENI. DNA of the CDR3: TGTGCCAGCTCACTGGCGGCTTCCTACGAGCAGTACTTC. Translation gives CASSLAASYEQYF.

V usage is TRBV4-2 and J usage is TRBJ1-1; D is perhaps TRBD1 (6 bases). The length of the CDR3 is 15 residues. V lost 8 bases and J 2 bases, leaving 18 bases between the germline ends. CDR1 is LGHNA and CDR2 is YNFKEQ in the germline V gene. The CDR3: CASRKRGTVNTEAFF. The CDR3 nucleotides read TGTGCCAGCCGAAAAAGGGGGACGGTTAACACTGAAGCTTTCTTT.

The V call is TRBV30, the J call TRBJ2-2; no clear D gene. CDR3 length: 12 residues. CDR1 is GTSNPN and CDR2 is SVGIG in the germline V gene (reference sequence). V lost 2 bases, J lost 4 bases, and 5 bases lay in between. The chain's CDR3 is CAWSPFTGELFF. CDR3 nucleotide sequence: TGTGCCTGGAGTCCCTTCACCGGGGAGCTGTTTTTT. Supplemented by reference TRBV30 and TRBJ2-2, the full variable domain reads SQTIHQWPATLVQPVGSPLSLECTVEGTSNPNLYWYRQAAGRGLQLLFYSVGIGQISSEVPQNLSASRPQDRQFILSSKKLLLSDSGFYLCAWSPFTGELFFGEGSRLTVL.

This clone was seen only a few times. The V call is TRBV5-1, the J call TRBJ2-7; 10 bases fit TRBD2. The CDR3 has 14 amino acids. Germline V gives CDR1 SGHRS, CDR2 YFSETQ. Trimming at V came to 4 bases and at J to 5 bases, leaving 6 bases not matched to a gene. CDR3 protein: CASSKRGGSDEQYF. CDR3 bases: TGCGCCAGCAGCAAGCGGGGGGGCTCGGACGAGCAGTACTTC.

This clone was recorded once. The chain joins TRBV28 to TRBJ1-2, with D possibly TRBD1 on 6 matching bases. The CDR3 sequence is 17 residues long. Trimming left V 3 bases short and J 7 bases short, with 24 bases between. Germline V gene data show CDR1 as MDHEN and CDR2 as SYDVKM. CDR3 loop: CASSFPLGEGVRPGYTF. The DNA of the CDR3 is TGTGCCAGCAGTTTCCCCTTGGGGGAGGGGGTAAGGCCTGGCTACACCTTC.

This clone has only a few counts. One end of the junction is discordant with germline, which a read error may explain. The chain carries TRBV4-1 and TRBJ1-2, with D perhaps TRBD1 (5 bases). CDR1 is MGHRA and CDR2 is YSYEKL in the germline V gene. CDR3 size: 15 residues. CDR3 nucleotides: TGCGCCAGCAACCAAGACGGGGGTACTAACTATGGCTACACCTTC. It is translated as CASNQDGGTNYGYTF.

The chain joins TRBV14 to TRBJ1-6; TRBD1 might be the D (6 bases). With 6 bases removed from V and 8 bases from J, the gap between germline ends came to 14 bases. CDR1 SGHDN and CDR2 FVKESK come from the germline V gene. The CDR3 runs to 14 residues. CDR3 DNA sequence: TGTGCCAGCAGTCAGGACAGCTGGTATTCACCCCTCCACTTT. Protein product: CASSQDSWYSPLHF.

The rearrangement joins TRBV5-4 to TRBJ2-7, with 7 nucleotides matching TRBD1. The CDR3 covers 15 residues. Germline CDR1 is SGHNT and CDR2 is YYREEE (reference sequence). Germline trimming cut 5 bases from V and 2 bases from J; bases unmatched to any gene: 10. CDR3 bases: TGTGCCAGCAGTTCAGGGGGTGGGCGCCCCTACGAGCAGTACTTC. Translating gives CASSSGGGRPYEQYF.

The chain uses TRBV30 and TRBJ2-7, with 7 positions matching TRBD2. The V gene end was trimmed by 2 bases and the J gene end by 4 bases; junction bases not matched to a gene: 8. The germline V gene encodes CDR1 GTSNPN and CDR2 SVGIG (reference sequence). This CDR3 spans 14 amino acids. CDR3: CAWSKSGGSYEQYF. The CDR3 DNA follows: TGTGCCTGGAGTAAGTCGGGCGGGAGTTACGAGCAGTACTTC. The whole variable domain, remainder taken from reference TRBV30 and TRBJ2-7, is SQTIHQWPATLVQPVGSPLSLECTVEGTSNPNLYWYRQAAGRGLQLLFYSVGIGQISSEVPQNLSASRPQDRQFILSSKKLLLSDSGFYLCAWSKSGGSYEQYFGPGTRLTVT.

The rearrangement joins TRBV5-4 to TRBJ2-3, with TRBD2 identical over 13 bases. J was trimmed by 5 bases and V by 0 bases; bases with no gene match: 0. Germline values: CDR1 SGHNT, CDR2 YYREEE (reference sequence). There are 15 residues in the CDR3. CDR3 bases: TGTGCCAGCAGCTTGGGGACTAGCGGGGGAGATACGCAGTATTTT. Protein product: CASSLGTSGGDTQYF.

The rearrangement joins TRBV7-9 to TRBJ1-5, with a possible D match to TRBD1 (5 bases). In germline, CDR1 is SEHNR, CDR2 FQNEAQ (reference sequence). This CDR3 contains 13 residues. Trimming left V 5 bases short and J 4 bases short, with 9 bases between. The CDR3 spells CASSPGGNQPQHF. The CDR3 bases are TGTGCCAGCAGCCCCGGGGGGAATCAGCCCCAGCATTTT.

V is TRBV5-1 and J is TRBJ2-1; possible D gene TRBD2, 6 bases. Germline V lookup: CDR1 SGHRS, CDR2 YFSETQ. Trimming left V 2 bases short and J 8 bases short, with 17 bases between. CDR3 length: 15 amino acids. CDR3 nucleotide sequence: TGCGCCAGCAGCTTCACTGACCCCTGGGGGGATGAGCAGTTCTTC. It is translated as CASSFTDPWGDEQFF.